One and the same sample provided the 19 T cell receptor beta chains below, sequenced in a study of early T cells in non-severe SARS-CoV-2 infection. Via MiXCR, TCRdb re-called the 5' RACE reads, giving one row per CDR3 protein. The data contain around 70,000 distinct CDR3 sequences, approximately 12% of them singletons. The specimen was whole blood. The receptors here all came from an adult who was a healthcare worker with PCR-confirmed SARS-CoV-2 infection or an uninfected control (not recorded which).

The chain uses TRBV29-1 and TRBJ1-1, with 8 bases matching TRBD1. This CDR3 has 14 residues. Trimming removed 7 bases from V and 4 bases from J; junction bases left unmatched: 11. CDR1 is SQVTM, CDR2 ANQGSEA, per germline. In nucleotides, the CDR3 is TGCAGCGGGGGGACAGGTTATGGAGGCACTGAAGCTTTCTTT. Its translation: CSGGTGYGGTEAFF. The variable domain in full, completed from reference TRBV29-1 and TRBJ1-1, reads SAVISQKPSRDICQRGTSLTIQCQVDSQVTMMFWYRQQPGQSLTLIATANQGSEATYESGFVIDKFPISRPNLTFSTLTVSNMSPEDSSIYLCSGGTGYGGTEAFFGQGTRLTVV.

The sample holds a few counts of this clonotype. Its ends do not fully match the called genes, so a read error is possible. The chain is built from TRBV27 and TRBJ2-5; D might be TRBD1 (5 bases). CDR3 length: 14 residues. CDR1 is MNHEY and CDR2 is SMNVEV in the germline V gene (reference sequence). Here the CDR3 reads CANSLRRGKETQYF. The CDR3 DNA sequence: TGTGCCAACAGTCTTAGAAGGGGAAAAGAGACCCAGTACTTC.

Ten or more counts support this clonotype. J is TRBJ1-1 and V is TRBV12-3 or TRBV12-4; perhaps TRBD1 as D (5 bases). Trimming removed 10 bases from V and 0 bases from J, with 27 bases in between. This CDR3 comprises 18 residues. The DNA of the CDR3 is TGTGCCACCCCCCCCTCCCAACAGGCGACAACCATGAACACTGAAGCTTTCTTT. Its translation: CATPPSQQATTMNTEAFF.

The V and J genes are TRBV29-1 and TRBJ2-7; no clear D. V was trimmed by 4 bases and J by 9 bases, leaving 16 bases between them. The CDR3 contains 12 residues. Germline V gene lookup returns CDR1 SQVTM and CDR2 ANQGSEA. The CDR3 coding sequence is TGCAGCGTTGGGCTAGGCGGCGATCCGCAGTACTTC. Its translation is CSVGLGGDPQYF.

This clonotype was counted a few times. This chain connects TRBV11-2 to TRBJ2-1, with 10 bases matching TRBD1. This CDR3 is built from 15 residues. The trim removed 6 bases at V and 4 bases at J, leaving 6 bases unmatched. Per the germline V gene, CDR1 is SGHAT and CDR2 is FQNNGV. This CDR3 is CASRSGQGIYNEQFF. CDR3 bases: TGTGCCAGCAGGTCGGGACAGGGGATATACAATGAGCAGTTCTTC. Looking up the rest from reference TRBV11-2 and TRBJ2-1 gives the full variable domain: EAGVAQSPRYKIIEKRQSVAFWCNPISGHATLYWYQQILGQGPKLLIQFQNNGVVDDSQLPKDRFSAERLKGVDSTLKIQPAKLEDSAVYLCASRSGQGIYNEQFFGPGTRLTVL.

The chain is built from TRBV15 and TRBJ1-1, with D perhaps TRBD1 (5 bases). The CDR3 has 15 residues. Germline CDR1 reads LNHNV; CDR2 reads YYDKDF (reference sequence). With 0 bases removed from V and 8 bases from J, the gap between germline ends came to 16 bases. The CDR3: CATSRDKAAGREAFF. The CDR3 DNA follows: TGTGCCACCAGCAGAGATAAAGCGGCAGGGCGAGAAGCTTTCTTT. Full variable domain (remainder filled in from reference TRBV15 and TRBJ1-1): DAMVIQNPRYQVTQFGKPVTLSCSQTLNHNVMYWYQQKSSQAPKLLFHYYDKDFNNEADTPDNFQSRRPNTSFCFLDIRSPGLGDTAMYLCATSRDKAAGREAFFGQGTRLTVV.

This clonotype was picked up a small number of times. This rearrangement joins TRBV5-5 to TRBJ2-7; no reliable D call. Trimming took 2 bases from V and 5 from J, leaving 11 bases between them. Germline CDR1 and CDR2: SGHKS and YYEKEE (reference sequence). The CDR3 runs 13 residues. The CDR3 coding sequence is TGTGCCAGCAGCTTCGTCTTTGAGGACGAGCAGTACTTC. Encoded protein: CASSFVFEDEQYF.

This clonotype was counted at least ten times. The chain joins TRBV18 to TRBJ1-2; 7 bases are shared with TRBD1. Germline CDR1 reads KGHSH; CDR2 reads LQKENI. The CDR3 spans 14 residues. V was pared by 3 bases and J by 0 bases, with 1 base of the junction left unmatched. The CDR3 spells CASSPGQTNYGYTF. In DNA, the CDR3 is TGTGCCAGCTCACCGGGACAGACTAACTATGGCTACACCTTC.

V is TRBV9 and J is TRBJ1-2; no definite D call. The V end was cut by 0 bases, the J end by 13 bases, with 16 bases between. The CDR3 is made up of 13 amino acids. Germline CDR1 and CDR2: SGDLS and YYNGEE. Here the CDR3 DNA reads TGTGCCAGCAGCGTAGTGAACAGCGGCCAGTTCACCTTC. Protein: CASSVVNSGQFTF.

This clonotype was found many times. V gene TRBV18 combines with J gene TRBJ2-5, with D perhaps being TRBD1 or TRBD2 (6 bases each). Germline CDR1 is KGHSH and CDR2 is LQKENI. The CDR3 is made up of 16 amino acids. With 3 bases removed from V and 4 bases from J, the gap between germline ends came to 18 bases. The CDR3 DNA is TGTGCCAGCTCACCGGGGGGCACCCTGAAGGGAGAGACCCAGTACTTC. Its protein product is CASSPGGTLKGETQYF.

This clonotype showed up many times. This rearrangement joins TRBV24-1 to TRBJ2-5; no reliable D call. This CDR3 has 13 residues. The germline CDR1 and CDR2 sequences are KGHDR and SFDVKD. V lost 0 bases and J 3 bases, leaving 4 bases between the germline ends. CDR3 protein: CATSDLTEETQYF. The DNA of the CDR3 is TGTGCCACCAGTGATTTGACGGAAGAGACCCAGTACTTC.

This clonotype was seen more than once but under ten times. V is TRBV25-1 and J is TRBJ2-3; 8 bases map to TRBD1. J gave up 2 bases and V 6 bases, and 7 bases lay outside the gene matches. The CDR3 contains 15 residues. The germline gives CDR1 MGHDK, CDR2 SYGVNS. Here the CDR3 DNA reads TGTGCCAGCAGGTTAGGACAGGGTATCACAGATACGCAGTATTTT. It translates to CASRLGQGITDTQYF.

CDR3 nucleotides: TGCGCCAGCAGCTTGGCCTGGTTAGCGGTGAACCAAGAGACCCAGTACTTC. This gives the protein CASSLAWLAVNQETQYF. V gene TRBV5-1 combines with J gene TRBJ2-5; TRBD2 is a possible D gene (6 bases). This CDR3 has 17 residues. Germline CDR1 is SGHRS and CDR2 is YFSETQ. With 0 bases removed from V and 0 bases from J, the gap between germline ends came to 15 bases.

V is TRBV20-1 and J is TRBJ2-1, with 11 bases aligning to TRBD1. Germline V gene sequence: CDR1 DFQATT, CDR2 SNEGSKA (reference sequence). The CDR3 has 15 residues. The trim removed 6 bases at V and 7 bases at J, leaving 11 bases unmatched. In DNA, the CDR3 is TGCAGTGCGAAAAACGGACAGGGGGCGGGGAATGAGCAGTTCTTC. This sequence encodes CSAKNGQGAGNEQFF.

This clonotype has more than one count but fewer than ten. V usage is TRBV3-1 and J usage is TRBJ2-2, with a possible D match to TRBD2 (6 bases). This CDR3 comprises 14 residues. From germline, CDR1 is LGHDT and CDR2 YNNKEL (reference sequence). Trimming removed 1 base at V and 4 bases at J, with 7 bases between. The CDR3 DNA sequence: TGTGCCAGCAGCCAAGGACTAGGCACCGGGGAGCTGTTTTTT. It specifies CASSQGLGTGELFF. The full variable domain, completed using reference TRBV3-1 and TRBJ2-2, is DTAVSQTPKYLVTQMGNDKSIKCEQNLGHDTMYWYKQDSKKFLKIMFSYNNKELIINETVPNRFSPKSPDKAHLNLHINSLELGDSAVYFCASSQGLGTGELFFGEGSRLTVL.

This clonotype was detected many times. This sequence joins TRBV12-3 or TRBV12-4 and TRBJ2-7, with 8 bases identical to TRBD2. The CDR3 spans 12 residues. J gave up 7 bases and V 6 bases, and 5 bases lay outside the gene matches. This CDR3 reads CASRRERGEQYF. Here the CDR3 DNA reads TGTGCCAGCAGACGCGAGCGGGGGGAGCAGTACTTC.

The V gene is TRBV12-3 or TRBV12-4, the J gene TRBJ2-1; 12 bases match TRBD2. The CDR3 extends over 18 amino acids. V lost 3 bases to trimming and J lost 0 bases; unmatched junction nucleotides: 6. CDR3 region: CASSFGLAGGSSYNEQFF. The CDR3 DNA sequence: TGTGCCAGCAGTTTCGGCCTAGCGGGAGGGAGCTCCTACAATGAGCAGTTCTTC.

This clonotype was detected a few times. This CDR3 is CASSVAGGELFF. The CDR3 region has the DNA TGTGCCAGCAGCGTAGCAGGCGGGGAGCTGTTTTTT. The V call is TRBV9, the J call TRBJ2-2; D is unresolved. The length of the CDR3 is 12 residues. Germline loops: CDR1 SGDLS, CDR2 YYNGEE. Trimming pared 0 bases from V and 7 bases from J, leaving 4 bases between.

The chain is built from TRBV29-1 and TRBJ2-5; possible D gene TRBD1, 6 bases. The CDR3 is 14 residues long. The V gene lost 7 bases and the J gene lost 7 bases, with 22 bases spanning the gap. Germline lookup yields CDR1 SQVTM and CDR2 ANQGSEA. This chain's CDR3 is CSAEADSSPGTQYF. The CDR3, as DNA: TGCAGCGCAGAAGCGGACAGTAGTCCTGGGACCCAGTACTTC.